This is a list of T cell receptor beta chains from one sample in a study of T cell responses to AZD1222 COVID-19 vaccine. The method was immunoSEQ multiplex PCR; TCRdb's version includes in-frame clones alone and lacks a portion of them. The sample lists about 200,000 clones; roughly 92% were seen once. This specimen consisted of peripheral blood, obtained 28 days after the second AZD1222 dose. The source of these receptors is an adult who received the AZD1222 COVID-19 vaccine. The CDR3 runs from the conserved cysteine through the conserved F or W. A D gene is named only where the DNA matches it firmly. Size is stated for part of the rows, as once, few or many counts, or as a class when the clone is expanded.

DNA,CDR3,J,size,V,D
TGTGCCAGCAGTGATGCTAGCAATCAGCCCCAGCATTTT,CASSDASNQPQHF,TRBJ1-5,.,TRBV6-1,.
TGTGCTAGTGGTTTGGTACCGGGGACTAGCGGGACCGGGGAGCTGTTTTTT,CASGLVPGTSGTGELFF,TRBJ2-2,.,TRBV12-5,TRBD2
TGTGCCAGCAGTTTACCGTCGACAGGGAGGAATTCACCCCTCCACTTT,CASSLPSTGRNSPLHF,TRBJ1-6,.,TRBV28,TRBD1
TGTGCCAGCAGTTGGACGGGAATTTCGGGGAATGAAAAACTGTTTTTT,CASSWTGISGNEKLFF,TRBJ1-4,.,TRBV6-2/TRBV6-3,.
TGTGCCAGTAGTATTAGGACTAGCGGGAGGTCAGATACGCAGTATTTT,CASSIRTSGRSDTQYF,TRBJ2-3,once,TRBV19,TRBD2
TGTGCCAGCAGTTTAATACCGAGGCCTGAAGCTTTCTTT,CASSLIPRPEAFF,TRBJ1-1,once,TRBV28,.
TGTGCCAGCACCCACCGGGGTGACTCTGGAAACACCATATATTTT,CASTHRGDSGNTIYF,TRBJ1-3,.,TRBV3-1/TRBV3-2,.
TGTGCCACCAGTGACTCAAGACAGGGTAGAAACACCATATATTTT,CATSDSRQGRNTIYF,TRBJ1-3,.,TRBV24-1,TRBD1
TGCAGCGTTCGACAGGTCACGGGGACTGAAGCTTTCTTT,CSVRQVTGTEAFF,TRBJ1-1,.,TRBV29-1,.
TGTGCCAGCAGCCCACCGCCCCTCGGCAGCGAGCAGTACTTC,CASSPPPLGSEQYF,TRBJ2-7,.,TRBV11-3,.
TGTGCCAGCAGTTCCCACTCGCTAAATAGCAATCAGCCCCAGCATTTT,CASSSHSLNSNQPQHF,TRBJ1-5,.,TRBV28,.
TGTGCCAGCAGCTTGGCCGACACGGGGCCCTATGGCTACACCTTC,CASSLADTGPYGYTF,TRBJ1-2,.,TRBV5-4,.
TGTGCCAGCAGCACGACAGGTTTGGAGACCCAGTACTTC,CASSTTGLETQYF,TRBJ2-5,.,TRBV11-3,.
TGTGCCAGCTCACCACCGAAGAGGGCCGGGGAGCTGTTTTTT,CASSPPKRAGELFF,TRBJ2-2,.,TRBV18,.
TGCAGTGCTAGAGAGGAAAAACTGTTTTTT,CSAREEKLFF,TRBJ1-4,.,TRBV20-1,.
TGTGCCAGCAGCACCCGACAGGGGAGGTACGAGCAGTACTTC,CASSTRQGRYEQYF,TRBJ2-7,.,TRBV7-2,TRBD1
TGTGCCAGCAGCTTAAACTCCGGGTCGGTAACCGGGGAGCTGTTTTTT,CASSLNSGSVTGELFF,TRBJ2-2,.,TRBV7-3,.
TGTGCCAGCAGTGAATCCGGGACAAGCACCTACGAGCAGTACTTC,CASSESGTSTYEQYF,TRBJ2-7,.,TRBV25-1,.
TGTGCCAGCAGTTCCTCGGATGTGAACACCGGGGAGCTGTTTTTT,CASSSSDVNTGELFF,TRBJ2-2,.,TRBV27,.
TGTGCCAGTAGTACCCGGACAGGGGGAAGGACAGATACGCAGTATTTT,CASSTRTGGRTDTQYF,TRBJ2-3,.,TRBV19,TRBD1
TGTGCCAGCATGTGGGGGGCTAGCACAGATACGCAGTATTTT,CASMWGASTDTQYF,TRBJ2-3,.,TRBV25-1,.
TGTGCCAGCAGCCATGACGGGCTGCTCTACAATGAGCAGTTCTTC,CASSHDGLLYNEQFF,TRBJ2-1,.,TRBV3-1/TRBV3-2,.
TGCGCCAGCAGCCAAGATTACATTCGGGACAGTATTCGCTATGGCTACACCTTC,CASSQDYIRDSIRYGYTF,TRBJ1-2,.,TRBV4-1,TRBD1
TGTGCCAGTAGGGTCAGAATTTGGGCTTTCTTT,CASRVRIWAFF,TRBJ1-1,.,TRBV19,.
TGCGCCAGCAGCTTGGTAGGCAGGGCGACCTACGAGCAGTACTTC,CASSLVGRATYEQYF,TRBJ2-7,.,TRBV5-1,.
TGTGCCAGCAGTCCCCTCCGTGTGGACAGGGGGAAGCGTGAAAAACTGTTTTTT,CASSPLRVDRGKREKLFF,TRBJ1-4,.,TRBV28,TRBD1
TGTGCCAGCAGCCCTAGCAGACCCGGACTAGCGACGAGCTCCTACGAGCAGTACTTC,CASSPSRPGLATSSYEQYF,TRBJ2-7,.,TRBV4-2,TRBD2
TGTGCCAGCAGCCAAAGGACAGTTAACACTGAAGCTTTCTTT,CASSQRTVNTEAFF,TRBJ1-1,.,TRBV4-2,.
TGTGCCAGCTCCCCCACTGGGACAGGAGGCACTGAAGCTTTCTTT,CASSPTGTGGTEAFF,TRBJ1-1,.,TRBV18,TRBD1
TGTGCCAGCACCCTGACGGGAAAAAAAGTCATGAACACTGAAGCTTTCTTT,CASTLTGKKVMNTEAFF,TRBJ1-1,.,TRBV7-9,.
TGTGCCAGCAGTGTTAACACTGAAGCTTTCTTT,CASSVNTEAFF,TRBJ1-1,.,TRBV28,.
TGCGCCAGCAGCTTGTCCAGCGGGAGCTACAATGAGCAGTTCTTC,CASSLSSGSYNEQFF,TRBJ2-1,.,TRBV5-1,TRBD2
TGTGCCAGTAAGAGGGCGGGCACAGATACGCAGTATTTT,CASKRAGTDTQYF,TRBJ2-3,.,TRBV19,.
TGTGCCAGCAGCTTAGTACAGGGGTGGACCGGGGAGCTGTTTTTT,CASSLVQGWTGELFF,TRBJ2-2,.,TRBV7-9,TRBD1
TGTGCCAGCAGCACAAGAGGACAGGGGGCTTACGAGCAGTACTTC,CASSTRGQGAYEQYF,TRBJ2-7,.,TRBV9,TRBD1
TGCAGTGCCGGGAGGAGCTATGGCTACACCTTC,CSAGRSYGYTF,TRBJ1-2,.,TRBV20-1,.
TGTGCCAGCAGCCGCAGACTAGCGGATACGCAGTATTTT,CASSRRLADTQYF,TRBJ2-3,.,TRBV11-3,TRBD2
TGTGCCAGCAGGGACAGCTCTGGAAACACCATATATTTT,CASRDSSGNTIYF,TRBJ1-3,.,TRBV6-5,.
TGTGCCAGCAGTGATGGGGGAATGAACGAGCAGTACTTC,CASSDGGMNEQYF,TRBJ2-7,.,TRBV2,.
TGTGCCAGCAGCCGGGGGGGCCCTGTGCGAGGCACTGAAGCTTTCTTT,CASSRGGPVRGTEAFF,TRBJ1-1,few,TRBV11-2,.
TGTGCCAGCAGCCGTTTAGCGGGAGGGCCCGAGCAGTACTTC,CASSRLAGGPEQYF,TRBJ2-7,.,TRBV11-2,TRBD2
TGTGCCAGCCTTGCGGGAGGTTCCTACAATGAGCAGTTCTTC,CASLAGGSYNEQFF,TRBJ2-1,.,TRBV6-5,TRBD2
TGTGCCAGCGGGTCCGGGACAGCCGGTGAAAAACTGTTTTTT,CASGSGTAGEKLFF,TRBJ1-4,.,TRBV5-6,TRBD1
TGTGCCAGCAGCCCCGGGACAGGGGGCAAATACAATGAGCAGTTCTTC,CASSPGTGGKYNEQFF,TRBJ2-1,.,TRBV11-2,TRBD1
TGTGCCAGCAGCTTAAGGGACAGGGGGCCCTATGGCTACACCTTC,CASSLRDRGPYGYTF,TRBJ1-2,.,TRBV7-2,TRBD1
TGTGCCAGTAGTATAGACCGACTAGCGCATAACAATGAGCAGTTCTTC,CASSIDRLAHNNEQFF,TRBJ2-1,.,TRBV19,TRBD2
TGTGCCAGCAGTTCCCGGAGAGCGGGAGCATACGAGCAGTACTTC,CASSSRRAGAYEQYF,TRBJ2-7,few,TRBV27,TRBD2
TGTGCCAGCAGTTACAGGGGTGAGCAGTTCTTC,CASSYRGEQFF,TRBJ2-1,.,TRBV12-3/TRBV12-4,TRBD1
TGTGCCAGCAGCTATAGCGGGAGGCTGAGTGGGGAGACCCAGTACTTC,CASSYSGRLSGETQYF,TRBJ2-5,.,TRBV28,TRBD2
TGTGCCAGCAGCTACCCGGAGCGGGCCTCCTACAATGAGCAGTTCTTC,CASSYPERASYNEQFF,TRBJ2-1,.,TRBV11-2,.
TGTGCCAGCAGCAAAGTCCGCGGGGCGGACGAGCAGTACTTC,CASSKVRGADEQYF,TRBJ2-7,.,TRBV21-1,.